The 29 T cell receptor beta chains listed next were all sequenced from one sample in a study of cytomegalovirus exposure and HLA in healthy donors (dated by TCRdb to about 2017). Libraries were prepared through the immunoSEQ multiplex PCR assay. A mixture of 60 forward primers for TCR Vbeta segments and 13 reverse primers for TCR Jbeta segments was used in the multiplex PCR. TCRdb limited this immuneACCESS table to in-frame rearrangements with V and J called. A share of clones is missing; checked studies link under half to unresolved V genes, and the rest is unexplained. A total of about 130,000 clones appear in this sample, almost 85% of them only once. 2.7% of the sample comes from the top ten. Sequenced material: PBMCs. These receptors were obtained from a boy younger than 10 in good health and CMV-seronegative.

The rearrangement joins TRBV2 to TRBJ2-7, with a tentative D call TRBD2 (6 bases). The CDR3 sequence is 13 residues long. The germline CDR1 and CDR2 sequences are SNHLY and FYNNEI. Trimming left V 6 bases short and J 3 bases short, with 12 bases between. Written as DNA, the CDR3 is TGTGCCAGCAGGCGGGGATACGACTACGAGCAGTACGTC. This codes for CASRRGYDYEQYV.

The chain links TRBV6-4 to TRBJ2-1; D unresolved. Germline CDR1 reads MRHNA; CDR2 reads SNTAGT. V lost 3 bases, J lost 3 bases, and 6 bases lay in between. CDR3 length equals 13 residues. Here the CDR3 DNA reads TGTGCCAGCAGTGAGGGCAGCTACAATGAGCAGTTCTTC. Protein sequence: CASSEGSYNEQFF.

V and J are TRBV5-1 and TRBJ2-7; 8 bases are shared with TRBD1. Per the germline V gene, CDR1 is SGHRS and CDR2 is YFSETQ. The V segment lost 0 bases and the J segment 12 bases; nucleotides outside the gene matches: 5. The CDR3 has 12 residues. The CDR3 sequence: CASSLDRGFWYV. DNA for the CDR3: TGCGCCAGCAGCTTGGACAGGGGGTTCTGGTACGTC.

This clone was counted between two and nine times. The chain couples TRBV9 to TRBJ1-3, with unresolved D. Per the germline V gene, CDR1 is SGDLS and CDR2 is YYNGEE. The CDR3 is 14 amino acids. Trimming shortened V by 0 bases and J by 7 bases, and 11 bases separated the two germline ends. The chain's CDR3 is CASSVVPGTNTIYF. As DNA, the CDR3 is TGTGCCAGCAGCGTAGTTCCGGGAACGAACACCATATATTTT.

The gene calls are TRBV7-9 and TRBJ2-7; 9 bases agree with TRBD1. CDR1 SEHNR and CDR2 FQNEAQ come from the germline V gene (reference sequence). The CDR3 runs 18 residues. Unmatched junction bases numbered 15, after V lost 0 bases and J lost 6 bases. The CDR3 loop is CASSLAPPFRTGDGEQYV. DNA of the CDR3: TGTGCCAGCAGCTTAGCGCCTCCCTTTCGGACAGGGGACGGCGAGCAGTACGTC.

V usage is TRBV4-1 and J usage is TRBJ2-1, with TRBD2 matching 7 bases. Germline V gene lookup returns CDR1 MGHRA and CDR2 YSYEKL. With V trimmed by 6 bases and J by 5 bases, 10 bases remained unmatched. This CDR3 is 15 amino acids long. CDR3 DNA sequence: TGCGCCAGCAGGCCCTTAGGGACTACAGACAATGAGCAGTTCTTC. Its translation is CASRPLGTTDNEQFF.

V gene TRBV6-1 combines with J gene TRBJ1-1, with D perhaps TRBD1 (5 bases). Germline lookup yields CDR1 MNHNS and CDR2 SASEGT. This CDR3 contains 14 residues. V lost 5 bases to trimming and J lost 2 bases, with 12 bases between them. CDR3 DNA: TGTGCCAGCAGTCCTGTAGACAGAAACACTGAAGCTTTCTTT. It translates to CASSPVDRNTEAFF.

V gene TRBV28 combines with J gene TRBJ1-5, with D possibly matching TRBD1 (5 bases). The CDR3 runs 17 residues. Trimming removed 8 bases from V and 6 bases from J, with 26 bases in between. The germline gives CDR1 MDHEN, CDR2 SYDVKM. CDR3 residues: CASRRFPAGGNLQPQHF. CDR3 DNA: TGTGCCAGCCGCCGATTCCCTGCGGGGGGAAACCTTCAGCCCCAGCATTTT. Full variable domain (rest looked up from reference TRBV28 and TRBJ1-5): DVKVTQSSRYLVKRTGEKVFLECVQDMDHENMFWYRQDPGLGLRLIYFSYDVKMKEKGDIPEGYSVSREKKERFSLILESASTNQTSMYLCASRRFPAGGNLQPQHFGDGTRLSIL.

J is TRBJ2-3 and V is TRBV18, with 9 bases identical to TRBD1. V shed 5 bases and J 0 bases; nucleotides not matched to a gene: 3. CDR3 size: 15 residues. The germline CDR1 and CDR2 sequences are KGHSH and LQKENI. The CDR3, as DNA: TGTGCCAGCTCATCCGGGACAGGGAGCACAGATACGCAGTATTTT. Protein: CASSSGTGSTDTQYF.

This rearrangement joins TRBV7-8 to TRBJ1-1; no reliable D call. Germline assignment: CDR1 SGHVS and CDR2 FQNEAQ. V was clipped by 9 bases and J by 3 bases, with 8 bases between them. The CDR3 is 11 amino acids. The CDR3 loop is CARGLHTEAFF. The CDR3 nucleotides are TGTGCCAGGGGCCTACACACTGAAGCTTTCTTT. Together with reference TRBV7-8 and TRBJ1-1, the CDR3 gives the full variable domain: GAGVSQSPRYKVAKRGQDVALRCDPISGHVSLFWYQQALGQGPEFLTYFQNEAQLDKSGLPSDRFFAERPEGSVSTLKIQRTQQEDSAVYLCARGLHTEAFFGQGTRLTVV.

This chain joins TRBV19 and TRBJ1-1, with no clear D. Germline CDR1 LNHDA, CDR2 SQIVND (reference sequence). This CDR3 is 17 amino acids long. Deletions cut 1 base from V and 0 bases from J, with 15 bases between. CDR3 sequence (DNA): TGTGCCAGTAGTATAGCTCCACCGCGCACGTTGAACACTGAAGCTTTCTTT. Translating it yields CASSIAPPRTLNTEAFF.

In its sample, this clone was seen a few times. The rearrangement joins TRBV11-2 to TRBJ1-5, with D possibly being TRBD1 (6 bases). Germline V gene data show CDR1 as SGHAT and CDR2 as FQNNGV. The CDR3 spans 14 residues. V lost 5 bases and J 5 bases, leaving 13 bases between the germline ends. The CDR3 spells CASSRGGEDQPQHF. The CDR3 nucleotides are TGTGCCAGCAGCAGGGGGGGTGAGGATCAGCCCCAGCATTTT.

V usage is TRBV4-1 and J usage is TRBJ1-4, with 9 positions matching TRBD1. V gave up 3 bases and J gave up 8 bases; unmatched junction bases: 10. The CDR3 is 16 amino acids. From germline, CDR1 is MGHRA and CDR2 YSYEKL. The CDR3 sequence is CASSHGDREAEEKLFF. CDR3 coding DNA: TGCGCCAGCAGCCACGGGGACAGGGAAGCGGAGGAAAAACTGTTTTTT.

The gene calls are TRBV5-6 and TRBJ1-1, with D perhaps matching TRBD1 (5 bases). Looked up from germline, CDR1 is SGHDT and CDR2 is YYEEEE. This CDR3 has 13 residues. V lost 2 bases to trimming and J lost 5 bases, with 10 bases between them. Here the CDR3 reads CASSFAGWTEAFF. CDR3 coding DNA: TGTGCCAGCAGCTTCGCAGGGTGGACTGAAGCTTTCTTT. Using reference TRBV5-6 and TRBJ1-1 for the parts outside the CDR3, the full variable domain is DAGVTQSPTHLIKTRGQQVTLRCSPKSGHDTVSWYQQALGQGPQFIFQYYEEEERQRGNFPDRFSGHQFPNYSSELNVNALLLGDSALYLCASSFAGWTEAFFGQGTRLTVV.

The chain links TRBV6-6 to TRBJ2-4; possibly TRBD2 for D (5 bases). In germline, CDR1 is MNHNY, CDR2 SVGAGI (reference sequence). The CDR3 is made up of 11 amino acids. V shed 9 bases and J shed 8 bases, with 11 bases lying between them. The CDR3 DNA reads TGTGCCAGGCCAACGAGGGACATTCAGTACTTC. Protein: CARPTRDIQYF.

The DNA of the CDR3 is TGTGCCAGCGGGCCTGCGGGGGACAATCAGCCCCAGCATTTT. Its translation: CASGPAGDNQPQHF. This chain joins TRBV6-6 and TRBJ1-5, with D possibly being TRBD1 (5 bases). The CDR3 extends over 14 amino acids. V was cut by 8 bases and J by 3 bases, with 14 bases left in between. Germline CDR1 MNHNY, CDR2 SVGAGI (reference sequence).

The V call is TRBV11-2, the J call TRBJ1-3, with D possibly matching TRBD1 (5 bases). The V end was cut by 5 bases, the J end by 1 base, with 18 bases between. The CDR3 runs 17 residues. CDR1 and CDR2 (germline): SGHAT, FQNNGV. The DNA for the CDR3 is TGTGCCAGCAGCCGACTCGGCAGGGTCAATTCTGGAAACACCATATATTTT. It encodes CASSRLGRVNSGNTIYF.

V usage is TRBV27 and J usage is TRBJ2-1; 8 bases are a match to TRBD2. The length of the CDR3 is 17 residues. V lost 3 bases, J lost 4 bases, and 11 bases stayed unmatched. Germline CDR1 and CDR2: MNHEY and SMNVEV (reference sequence). CDR3 DNA: TGTGCCAGCAGTTTCCTCCCCGGACTAGCTGCTTACAATGAGCAGTTCTTC. Translating it yields CASSFLPGLAAYNEQFF.

This clone was detected only a few times. The chain carries TRBV19 and TRBJ1-2; 7 bases are shared with TRBD1. V trimming: 5 bases; J trimming: 6 bases; junction bases outside the gene matches: 12. Germline CDR1 reads LNHDA; CDR2 reads SQIVND (reference sequence). The CDR3 loop spans 15 amino acids. The CDR3: CASSPRTGTANGYTF. CDR3 in DNA: TGTGCCAGTAGTCCTCGGACAGGAACGGCAAATGGCTACACCTTC.

This clone was counted between two and nine times. This chain joins TRBV4-2 and TRBJ2-2, with a tentative D call TRBD1 (6 bases). The CDR3 is 14 residues long. Germline V lookup: CDR1 LGHNA, CDR2 YNFKEQ. V dropped 1 base and J dropped 3 bases, with 6 bases sitting between them. The CDR3 DNA follows: TGTGCCAGCAGCCAAGGACAGGACACCGGGGAGCTGTTTTTT. It is translated as CASSQGQDTGELFF.

The V and J genes are TRBV7-2 and TRBJ2-1; maybe TRBD2 (6 bases). The germline V and J ends were trimmed by 3 bases and 4 bases, with 13 bases remaining between them. This CDR3 contains 15 residues. From germline, CDR1 is SGHTA and CDR2 FQGNSA. CDR3 in DNA: TGTGCCAGCAGCTTCGGGGGAGGCGTATACAATGAGCAGTTCTTC. The encoded protein is CASSFGGGVYNEQFF.

This CDR3 reads CASSQDRVSYEQYF. Written as DNA, the CDR3 is TGTGCCAGCAGCCAAGACAGGGTAAGCTACGAGCAGTACTTC. The chain has TRBV6-5 and TRBJ2-7, with 7 bases that match TRBD1. The CDR3 loop spans 14 amino acids. V shed 6 bases, J shed 3 bases, and the junction held 8 bases outside the gene matches. Germline V CDR1 and CDR2: MNHEY, SVGAGI.

This chain joins TRBV11-3 and TRBJ1-1; TRBD1 matches 10 bases. The CDR3 spans 18 residues. The V gene's germline CDR1 is SGHNT and CDR2 YENEEA. V shed 0 bases and J 1 base; nucleotides not matched to a gene: 8. The CDR3 DNA reads as TGTGCCAGCAGCTTAGAGGAGACAGGGGGCAGCGGGAACACTGAAGCTTTCTTT. It codes for CASSLEETGGSGNTEAFF.

This clone turned up a few times. This chain connects TRBV29-1 to TRBJ2-7, with unresolved D. Germline CDR1 is SQVTM and CDR2 is ANQGSEA. Trimming cost V 5 bases and J 13 bases, with 21 bases left between them. The CDR3 has 12 amino acids. The CDR3 sequence is CSVTEYTYELYF. CDR3 DNA: TGCAGCGTTACCGAATATACCTACGAGCTCTACTTC.

The chain employs TRBV7-9 and TRBJ2-7; 8 nucleotides match TRBD2. This CDR3 region has 14 residues. CDR1 and CDR2 from the germline V gene are SEHNR and FQNEAQ (reference sequence). With 7 bases clipped from V and 7 bases from J, the junction kept 12 bases outside the gene matches. CDR3 sequence reads: CASTSLIAGKEQYF. Written as DNA, the CDR3 is TGTGCCAGCACCTCCCTCATAGCGGGGAAGGAGCAGTACTTC.

The chain joins TRBV5-6 to TRBJ2-4; D is unresolved. This CDR3 has 13 residues. The V and J ends lost 0 bases and 4 bases respectively, with 5 bases between them. Germline V lookup: CDR1 SGHDT, CDR2 YYEEEE. The CDR3 sequence: CASSLEQKNIQYF. The DNA of the CDR3 is TGTGCCAGCAGCTTGGAACAGAAAAACATTCAGTACTTC.

The count of this clone is one. The gene calls are TRBV6-5 and TRBJ2-7, with 10 nucleotides matching TRBD1. This CDR3 region has 16 residues. Germline V lookup: CDR1 MNHEY, CDR2 SVGAGI. After removal of 2 bases from V and 2 bases from J, the junction contained 6 bases not matched to a gene. The CDR3: CASSYGTGETPYEQYF. The DNA of the CDR3 is TGTGCCAGCAGTTACGGGACAGGGGAGACCCCCTACGAGCAGTACTTC.

The chain joins TRBV2 to TRBJ1-3, with a possible D match to TRBD1 (6 bases). The CDR3 is 16 amino acids. V was cut by 2 bases and J by 0 bases, with 11 bases left in between. Looked up from germline, CDR1 is SNHLY and CDR2 is FYNNEI. The CDR3 sequence: CASSEPWTDSGNTIYF. In DNA, the CDR3 is TGTGCCAGCAGTGAACCCTGGACAGACTCTGGAAACACCATATATTTT.

The chain employs TRBV5-4 and TRBJ1-2; possibly TRBD1 for D (6 bases). Germline V lookup: CDR1 SGHNT, CDR2 YYREEE (reference sequence). V lost 5 bases and J lost 4, with 18 bases in between. CDR3 length equals 15 residues. This chain's CDR3 is CASREWGRIVYGYTF. The CDR3 DNA sequence: TGTGCCAGCAGGGAGTGGGGGCGTATAGTCTATGGCTACACCTTC. The full variable domain, its missing parts supplied by reference TRBV5-4 and TRBJ1-2, is ETGVTQSPTHLIKTRGQQVTLRCSSQSGHNTVSWYQQALGQGPQFIFQYYREEENGRGNFPPRFSGLQFPNYSSELNVNALELDDSALYLCASREWGRIVYGYTFGSGTRLTVV.